The 9 T cell receptor beta chains given below trace back to one sample, sequenced in a study of blood T cell repertoires in COVID-19. Here immunoSEQ multiplex PCR was the method, and the copy in TCRdb shows in-frame clones only, minus some. The sample records about 80,000 clones, 76% being singletons. The sequenced sample was peripheral blood. These receptor sequences come from a man between 65 and 85 years old with active or convalescent COVID-19.

This sequence joins TRBV5-1 and TRBJ2-7, with 12 nucleotides matching TRBD1. The CDR3 is 18 amino acids. The V and J ends lost 4 bases and 2 bases, in that order; junction bases with no gene match: 13. The germline V gene has CDR1 SGHRS and CDR2 YFSETQ. Written as DNA, the CDR3 is TGCGCCAGCAGCCGTGCGATTCCGGGACAGGGGGCTCCCTACGAGCAGTACTTC. Translated: CASSRAIPGQGAPYEQYF.

The V gene is TRBV5-1, the J gene TRBJ2-7, with 8 bases lining up with TRBD1. CDR1 SGHRS and CDR2 YFSETQ come from the germline V gene. The CDR3 covers 15 residues. V gave up 0 bases and J gave up 4 bases; unmatched junction bases: 6. CDR3 in DNA: TGCGCCAGCAGCTTGGGATTTGGACAGGGTTACGAGCAGTACTTC. It translates to CASSLGFGQGYEQYF.

J is TRBJ1-2 and V is TRBV27; a weak D match, TRBD1 (6 bases). V lost 5 bases, J lost 0 bases, and 13 bases lay in between. The germline gives CDR1 MNHEY, CDR2 SMNVEV (reference sequence). This CDR3 has 15 amino acids. CDR3 loop: CASSHGQFANYGYTF. For the CDR3, the DNA is TGTGCCAGCAGTCACGGACAGTTCGCTAACTATGGCTACACCTTC.

This clone was detected only once. The V gene is TRBV5-5, the J gene TRBJ2-7; D might be TRBD1 (5 bases). CDR3 length: 14 residues. The germline gives CDR1 SGHKS, CDR2 YYEKEE (reference sequence). Deletions cut 2 bases from V and 0 bases from J, with 9 bases between. CDR3: CASSFQGDSYEQYF. Written as DNA, the CDR3 is TGTGCCAGCAGCTTCCAGGGTGACTCCTACGAGCAGTACTTC.

The rearrangement joins TRBV4-2 to TRBJ1-2; 8 positions match TRBD1. V was pared by 0 bases and J by 2 bases, with 5 bases of the junction left unmatched. The CDR3 has 16 residues. In germline, CDR1 is LGHNA, CDR2 YNFKEQ. This CDR3 is CASSQDDRGGNYGYTF. The CDR3 DNA reads as TGTGCCAGCAGCCAAGACGACAGGGGAGGGAACTATGGCTACACCTTC.

The gene calls are TRBV19 and TRBJ2-2, with 7 bases aligning to TRBD1. Germline-derived CDR1 and CDR2 are LNHDA and SQIVND (reference sequence). The CDR3 spans 13 residues. V lost 4 bases and J lost 9; bases outside the gene matches: 5. CDR3 loop: CASSKQGVRELFF. The CDR3 DNA reads as TGTGCCAGTAGTAAGCAGGGGGTACGGGAGCTGTTTTTT.

The chain links TRBV5-5 to TRBJ1-2; D is undetermined. Trimming shortened V by 2 bases and J by 8 bases, and 13 bases separated the two germline ends. The V gene's germline CDR1 is SGHKS and CDR2 YYEKEE (reference sequence). The CDR3 totals 13 residues. CDR3 nucleotide sequence: TGTGCCAGCAGCTTCGGGTTAGTTGAGGGCTACACCTTC. Translation gives CASSFGLVEGYTF.

This sequence joins TRBV13 and TRBJ1-1, with D possibly matching TRBD1 (6 bases). The CDR3 extends over 18 amino acids. Germline assignment: CDR1 PRHDT and CDR2 FYEKMQ (reference sequence). The V and J ends lost 3 bases and 4 bases respectively, with 24 bases between them. CDR3 coding DNA: TGTGCCAGCAGCTTGGGGGGGTGGCAGGGGATCGGAGGCACTGAAGCTTTCTTT. This sequence encodes CASSLGGWQGIGGTEAFF.

The chain has TRBV19 and TRBJ1-2, with a possible D match to TRBD1 (6 bases). This CDR3 is built from 14 residues. V lost 0 bases and J 8 bases, leaving 13 bases between the germline ends. Germline V lookup: CDR1 LNHDA, CDR2 SQIVND (reference sequence). The chain's CDR3 is CASSIDRQVNGYTF. The CDR3 nucleotides are TGTGCCAGTAGTATAGATCGACAGGTTAACGGCTACACCTTC.